The rows below give T cell receptor beta chains drawn from one sample of a study of cytomegalovirus exposure and HLA in healthy donors. Profiling relied on immunoSEQ multiplex PCR, and the TCRdb table lists in-frame clones only, not all of them. In the table there are 150,000 to 200,000 clones, approximately 80% of which are singletons. The sequenced sample was PBMCs. Receptors originate from a man aged 50-59 years in good health and CMV-seropositive. CDR3s leave out the opening cysteine and the closing phenylalanine or tryptophan. D genes are given only for firm matches. Expanded clones get a size class; other rows say once, few or many, or leave the size out.

TRBV2	-	TRBD2	ASSATSGGDNEQF
TRBV2	-	-	ASSGGTGGYGYT
TRBV6-6	-	TRBD2	ASRVRGGFEETQY
TRBV5-1	-	-	ASSWTQDSYNEQF
TRBV5-1	few	-	ASTHPEQGATGELF
TRBV2	-	-	ASSSYEKLF
TRBV10-2	-	-	ASSAVAGAGEDTQY
TRBV15	-	-	ATSSIQGSPYEQY
TRBV5-1	-	TRBD1	ASSRQGQESTDTQY
TRBV4-3	-	-	ASSHEQGYQPQH
TRBV7-8	-	TRBD1	ASSVRETGGGRRQDYYGYT
TRBV5-1	-	-	ASSPGLRETQY
TRBV6-6	-	-	ASREQGLSGYT
TRBV7-2	-	TRBD2	ASTTSGGYEQY
TRBV27	once	-	ASSLYRETYEQY
TRBV5-1	once	TRBD1	ASSLMGQVSSYNEQF
TRBV5-4	once	TRBD1	ASSPSGGRYEQY
TRBV7-8	-	TRBD1	ASSPGTGQETQY
TRBV7-8	-	-	ASSPRGELF
TRBV9	-	-	ASSDINTIY
TRBV5-1	-	TRBD2	ASNSGGGPTDTQY
TRBV11-2	-	TRBD2	ASNLEVAGLDTQY
TRBV4-3	-	TRBD1	ASSQPGQGAHGYT
TRBV4-3	-	-	ASSQDLGGSYNSPLH
TRBV5-5	-	-	ASSSDRSSYEQY
TRBV28	-	-	ASSPLAYEQY
TRBV7-9	few	-	ASSYSTAFGNTGELF
TRBV11-2	-	-	ASSFAGVDEQY